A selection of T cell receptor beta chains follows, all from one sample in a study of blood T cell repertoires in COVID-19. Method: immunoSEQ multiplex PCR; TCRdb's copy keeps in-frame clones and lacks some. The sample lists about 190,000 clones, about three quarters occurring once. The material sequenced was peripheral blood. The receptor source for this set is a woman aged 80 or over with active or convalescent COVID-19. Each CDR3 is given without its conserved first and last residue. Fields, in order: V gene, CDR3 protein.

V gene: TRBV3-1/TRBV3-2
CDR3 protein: ASSPRGRYNSPLH

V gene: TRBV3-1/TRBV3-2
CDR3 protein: ASSQDGLAGGPVGTQY

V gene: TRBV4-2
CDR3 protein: ASSHNAGRYGNTIY

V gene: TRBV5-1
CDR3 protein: ASRSQGSSYEQY

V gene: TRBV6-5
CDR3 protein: ASTRQVNTEAF

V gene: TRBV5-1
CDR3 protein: ASSPVQGAGTEAF

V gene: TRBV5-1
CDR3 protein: ASSLDGETGELF

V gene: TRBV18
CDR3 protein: ASSYGQFGNTIY

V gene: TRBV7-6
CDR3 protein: ASTRHPGDTEAF

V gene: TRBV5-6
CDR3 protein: ASSLGGEADTQY

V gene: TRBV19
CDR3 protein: ASSIDLGRGTNEQF

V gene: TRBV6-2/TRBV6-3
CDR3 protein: ASSRTSDSSYNEQF

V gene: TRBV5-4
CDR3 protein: ASTPRGANTGELF

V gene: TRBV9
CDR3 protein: ASGQGFLYGYT

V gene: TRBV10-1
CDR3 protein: ASSSGTSGTYNEQF

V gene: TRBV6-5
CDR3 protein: ASNQGGTQY

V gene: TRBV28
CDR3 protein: ASSLGSRHLY

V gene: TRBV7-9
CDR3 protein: ASSLARVTDTQY